This TCR beta chain was captured in a study of cytomegalovirus exposure and HLA in healthy donors. Study-level results: A few of the chains that were CMV-associated were confirmed in vitro to be specific for CMV antigens.

Details on this clone: The antigen remains unidentified.

This PCR relied on a set of 60 Vbeta primers and 13 Jbeta primers. Libraries were prepared by immunoSEQ multiplex PCR; TCRdb keeps only in-frame clonotypes and omits some of them. The data contain approximately 120,000 clones, about 76% of them singletons. This clonotype was obtained from a middle-aged man in good health and CMV-seronegative. The sequenced material came from PBMCs.

For the CDR3, the DNA is TGTGCCACCAGCAGAGACAGGGGAAATCAGCCCCAGCATTTT. Its translation: CATSRDRGNQPQHF. This sequence joins TRBV15 and TRBJ1-5; tentatively, D is TRBD1 (6 bases). V lost 0 bases and J 4 bases, leaving 7 bases between the germline ends. The CDR3 is 14 amino acids. The V gene's germline CDR1 is LNHNV and CDR2 YYDKDF (reference sequence).